This T cell receptor (beta chain) is from a study of cytomegalovirus exposure and HLA in healthy donors. Broader study findings: There were a few CMV-associated chains whose specificity for CMV antigens was confirmed in vitro. Some TCR beta chains (around 180 of them) were listed as cytomegalovirus-associated.

Amplification used 60 Vbeta primers and 13 Jbeta primers. TCRdb's table, derived via immunoSEQ multiplex PCR, lists solely in-frame clones and lacks some. Of 40,000 to 45,000 clones listed, 50% to 55% were seen once; the top ten hold roughly 12%. Turning to this clone: Its matching antigen is unknown. Additional DNA sequences in this sample encode the identical CDR3.

The specimen was PBMCs. This TCR was recovered from a human donor in good health.

The CDR3 DNA sequence: TGCGCCAGCAGCTCAGGGGGCACTGAAGCTTTCTTT. Its translation: CASSSGGTEAFF. The V and J genes are TRBV5-1 and TRBJ1-1; 7 bases fit TRBD1. J was trimmed by 4 bases and V by 3 bases; bases with no gene match: 0. The CDR3 extends over 12 amino acids. From germline, CDR1 is SGHRS and CDR2 YFSETQ.